The next 9 T cell receptor beta chains were all read from a single sample in a study of human T cells and chemical hapten exposure. The time point denotes: patch test 1, 2 weeks after DPC sensitization. Treatment given: therapeutic diphenylcyclopropenone sensitization with weekly scalp DPC. One entry per CDR3 protein, called by TCRdb with MiXCR from the RACE reads. The sample carries some 400,000 distinct CDR3 sequences, approximately 5.1% recorded once. The starting material was whole blood, obtained in connection with sensitization to the hapten diphenylcyclopropenone (DPC). The source is a woman aged 50 to 60 with alopecia areata. Some clones in this sample may be carry-over from other donors' samples.

This clonotype was seen a few times. The chain uses TRBV28 and TRBJ1-2, with 9 bases identical to TRBD1. This CDR3 has 16 amino acids. J lost 1 base, V lost 1 base, and 4 bases had no gene match. CDR1 is MDHEN and CDR2 is SYDVKM in the germline V gene. The DNA for the CDR3 is TGTGCCAGCAGTTTATTGGGGACAGGGAGTAACTATGGCTACACCTTC. Its translation: CASSLLGTGSNYGYTF.

Only a few counts were recorded for this clonotype. This chain joins TRBV5-5 and TRBJ2-1, with 8 bases aligning to TRBD1. The length of the CDR3 is 16 residues. The trim removed 3 bases at V and 5 bases at J, leaving 10 bases unmatched. Germline values: CDR1 SGHKS, CDR2 YYEKEE (reference sequence). The CDR3 DNA reads as TGTGCCAGCAGCTCCCCCCAGGGGGCGCGAAACAATGAGCAGTTCTTC. The encoded protein is CASSSPQGARNNEQFF.

This clonotype was detected ten times or more. The chain employs TRBV7-8 and TRBJ2-7; D is undetermined. Germline V gene sequence: CDR1 SGHVS, CDR2 FQNEAQ. V was pared by 11 bases and J by 4 bases, with 15 bases between. The CDR3 is 12 residues long. The CDR3 region has the DNA TGTGCCTCGGCGTCTTACTCGTACGAGCAGTACTTC. Amino acids: CASASYSYEQYF.

This clonotype was seen a handful of times. V and J are TRBV28 and TRBJ2-3; D might be TRBD1 (6 bases). The germline V gene has CDR1 MDHEN and CDR2 SYDVKM. With 3 bases removed from V and 6 bases from J, the gap between germline ends came to 16 bases. The CDR3 sequence is 15 residues long. The chain's CDR3 is CASSFSQGSTDTQYF. The CDR3 DNA follows: TGTGCCAGCAGTTTCTCCCAGGGGTCGACGGATACGCAGTATTTT.

This clonotype was detected many times. The junction departs from germline at one end; a sequencing error may be responsible. The J gene is TRBJ2-1, the V gene TRBV6-2 or TRBV6-3; 7 bases agree with TRBD1. The CDR3 sequence is 12 residues long. Germline V gene lookup returns CDR1 MNHEY and CDR2 SVGEGT. The CDR3 nucleotides are TGTGCCAGCAGGCGAGAGGGGGCGGTACTCATCTTC. Amino acid sequence: CASRREGAVLIF.

This rearrangement joins TRBV29-1 to TRBJ1-1, with 7 bases fitting TRBD1. The CDR3 covers 11 residues. From germline, CDR1 is SQVTM and CDR2 ANQGSEA. With 8 bases clipped from V and 4 bases from J, the junction kept 4 bases outside the gene matches. The CDR3 bases are TGCAGCCAGGGGGGAGCCACTGAAGCTTTCTTT. Translated, it gives CSQGGATEAFF.

Remarks on this clonotype: A read error may explain this, as a much larger clone is one base away. The chain links TRBV7-9 to TRBJ1-2, with 9 bases aligning to TRBD1. The length of the CDR3 is 16 residues. Germline loops: CDR1 SEHNR, CDR2 FQNEAQ (reference sequence). The CDR3 protein is CTSSLAGTGMDYGYTF. CDR3 in DNA: TGTACCAGCAGCTTAGCCGGGACAGGGATGGACTATGGCTACACCTTC.

This clonotype was seen a handful of times. V and J are TRBV7-2 and TRBJ1-2, with 8 bases matching TRBD1. After removal of 3 bases from V and 8 bases from J, the junction contained 14 bases not matched to a gene. From germline, CDR1 is SGHTA and CDR2 FQGNSA. This CDR3 spans 16 amino acids. This CDR3 reads CASSLWKGQGFEGYTF. For the CDR3, the DNA is TGTGCCAGCAGCTTGTGGAAAGGACAGGGATTTGAGGGCTACACCTTC.

This clonotype came up many times. The V and J genes are TRBV6-6 and TRBJ1-2; perhaps TRBD1 as D (5 bases). The CDR3 contains 15 residues. The V end was cut by 5 bases, the J end by 4 bases, with 17 bases between. Germline values: CDR1 MNHNY, CDR2 SVGAGI (reference sequence). The CDR3 DNA reads as TGTGCCAGCAGTCCGGGCCAGGGACGGATCTATGGCTACACCTTC. Protein sequence: CASSPGQGRIYGYTF.